This T cell receptor beta chain was observed in a study of cytomegalovirus exposure and HLA in healthy donors. The PCR had 60 Vbeta and 13 Jbeta primers. Here immunoSEQ multiplex PCR was the method, and the copy in TCRdb shows in-frame clones only, minus some. The sample carries roughly 130,000 clones, 73% recorded once. V shed 7 bases and J shed 8 bases, with 20 bases lying between them. CDR1 is SNHLY and CDR2 is FYNNEI in the germline V gene. The CDR3 contains 15 residues. This receptor was identified in a woman in her 40s in good health and CMV-seronegative. The sequencing sample was made of PBMCs. The chain links TRBV2 to TRBJ1-4; tentatively, D is TRBD1 (6 bases). The CDR3 nucleotides are TGTGCCAGCACTAACGCACAGGGTCAGGGCGAAAAACTGTTTTTT. Translated, it gives CASTNAQGQGEKLFF.